These 13 T cell receptor beta chains originate from one sample sequenced in a study of blood T cell repertoires in COVID-19. Sequencing used immunoSEQ multiplex PCR; TCRdb keeps in-frame clones, though not all of them. The sample lists 200,000 to 250,000 clones, roughly 85% seen once, with 3.5% to 4% in the top ten. Sequencing was performed on peripheral blood. The receptors here all came from an elderly woman with acute or convalescent COVID-19.

The rearrangement uses TRBV2 and TRBJ2-7; 11 bases map to TRBD2. V lost 7 bases to trimming and J lost 1 base; unmatched junction nucleotides: 6. The CDR3 has 15 residues. The germline V gene has CDR1 SNHLY and CDR2 FYNNEI. This chain's CDR3 is CASTPTSGASYEQYF. The CDR3 DNA reads TGTGCCAGCACCCCGACTAGCGGGGCGTCCTACGAGCAGTACTTC.

The chain joins TRBV3-1 (or the pseudogene TRBV3-2) to TRBJ2-1; D perhaps matches TRBD1 (6 bases). Germline CDR1 and CDR2: LGHDT and YNNKEL (reference sequence). Between the trimmed V and J ends, which lost 5 bases and 10 bases, there was a span of 15 bases. The CDR3 is 13 residues long. The CDR3 DNA reads as TGTGCCAGCAGCTCTACAGGGCCGGGGGAGCAGTTCTTC. It codes for CASSSTGPGEQFF.

This clone has just one count. This chain connects TRBV30 to TRBJ2-7, with D tentatively TRBD1 (6 bases). The CDR3 extends over 12 amino acids. V was clipped by 1 base and J by 4 bases, with 8 bases between them. The V gene's germline CDR1 is GTSNPN and CDR2 SVGIG (reference sequence). In nucleotides, the CDR3 is TGTGCCTGGAGTGACCAGGGGTACGAGCAGTACTTC. Protein product: CAWSDQGYEQYF.

The rearrangement uses TRBV4-3 and TRBJ2-7; 7 nucleotides match TRBD2. Germline V gene data show CDR1 as LGHNA and CDR2 as YSLEER. The CDR3 length is 14 residues. V shed 0 bases and J 6 bases; nucleotides not matched to a gene: 5. The CDR3 nucleotides are TGCGCCAGCAGCCAAGATAGGTGGGAGGGCGAGCAGTACTTC. It yields the protein CASSQDRWEGEQYF.

About this clone itself: Sequence at one end of the junction differs from germline and may be a read error. The J gene is TRBJ2-1, the V gene TRBV6-5; 7 nucleotides match TRBD1. This CDR3 is 15 amino acids long. From germline, CDR1 is MNHEY and CDR2 SVGAGI. The CDR3 sequence: CASTYGTASYNEQFF. In DNA form, the CDR3 reads TGTGCCAGCACTTACGGGACAGCCTCTTACAATGAGCAGTTCTTC.

This rearrangement joins TRBV11-2 to TRBJ1-1, with D unresolved. The CDR3 is made up of 14 amino acids. Trimming pared 1 base from V and 6 bases from J, leaving 12 bases between. The germline V gene has CDR1 SGHAT and CDR2 FQNNGV. The DNA of the CDR3 is TGTGCCAGCAGCTTAGCCGGCGGGGTGTCTGAAGCTTTCTTT. It translates to CASSLAGGVSEAFF.

The J gene is TRBJ2-1, the V gene TRBV3-1 (or the pseudogene TRBV3-2); TRBD2 is a possible D gene (6 bases). Germline V gives CDR1 LGHDT, CDR2 YNNKEL (reference sequence). The CDR3 contains 13 residues. Trimming shortened V by 3 bases and J by 6 bases, and 9 bases separated the two germline ends. The CDR3 nucleotides read TGTGCCAGCAGCCATTCCGGGGGCAATGAGCAGTTCTTC. This codes for CASSHSGGNEQFF.

The chain recombines TRBV6-6 with TRBJ1-1; the D is unclear. Germline CDR1 reads MNHNY; CDR2 reads SVGAGI (reference sequence). Trimming cost V 4 bases and J 11 bases, with 11 bases left between them. The CDR3 spans 11 residues. In DNA, the CDR3 is TGTGCCAGCAGTTTAGGTCCGGGGGCTTTCTTT. It encodes CASSLGPGAFF.

This clone occurred once. The V and J genes are TRBV7-2 and TRBJ1-3; TRBD1 might be the D (6 bases). With 3 bases removed from V and 4 bases from J, the gap between germline ends came to 13 bases. The CDR3 length is 15 residues. Germline-derived CDR1 and CDR2 are SGHTA and FQGNSA. The CDR3 DNA reads as TGTGCCAGCAGCTTGGCCACAGGGTCCGGAAACACCATATATTTT. Protein sequence: CASSLATGSGNTIYF.

This clone was seen just once. The gene calls are TRBV5-8 and TRBJ1-1; D uncertain. The CDR3 sequence is 13 residues long. The V end was cut by 4 bases, the J end by 5 bases, with 12 bases between. Germline V CDR1 and CDR2: SGHTS, YDEGEE. Here the CDR3 DNA reads TGTGCCAGCAGCAACGTTCCGGGGACTGAAGCTTTCTTT. It translates to CASSNVPGTEAFF.

The CDR3 protein is CASSPQGTGFGYTF. CDR3 DNA sequence: TGTGCCAGTAGTCCTCAGGGAACGGGCTTTGGCTACACCTTC. The chain employs TRBV19 and TRBJ1-2; tentative D call: TRBD1 (5 bases). V was trimmed by 5 bases and J by 7 bases, leaving 17 bases between them. This CDR3 contains 14 residues. Germline CDR1 reads LNHDA; CDR2 reads SQIVND (reference sequence).

The table lists this clone with a few counts. V gene TRBV5-6 combines with J gene TRBJ1-6; 8 bases align to TRBD1. V was pared by 5 bases and J by 7 bases, with 5 bases of the junction left unmatched. Germline V gives CDR1 SGHDT, CDR2 YYEEEE. CDR3 length: 14 amino acids. DNA of the CDR3: TGTGCCAGCAGTCGGGACAGGAGAAATTCACCCCTCCACTTT. Translated, it gives CASSRDRRNSPLHF.

The J gene is TRBJ2-3, the V gene TRBV5-1; tentatively, D is TRBD2 (7 bases). This CDR3 spans 15 amino acids. V was clipped by 0 bases and J by 2 bases, with 10 bases between them. Germline V lookup: CDR1 SGHRS, CDR2 YFSETQ. This CDR3 reads CASSLEGGLTDTQYF. In nucleotides, the CDR3 is TGCGCCAGCAGCTTGGAGGGGGGGCTCACAGATACGCAGTATTTT.